This note documents a single TCR beta chain sequence. The antigen it binds to is not known. One end of the junction fails to match germline, which may point to a read error. This sample was taken from a study of shared clonotypes between healthy human individuals (TCRdb year 2020). Study-level background: Three men and two women, aged 18 to 49 years, made up the cohort. To estimate repertoire size and how much clonotypes are shared between individuals, the study performed deep sequencing of blood TCR repertoires from a few healthy adults. Libraries were prepared and TCR repertoires were sequenced by different laboratories using diverse techniques, in order to increase sequencing depth and limit assay-specific biases. For each donor, CD4 naive and CD4 memory were each run on three plates, CD8 naive on two plates, and CD8 memory on one plate. Per donor, leukapheresis produced somewhere between about 0.9 and 9.5 billion PBMCs.

Using the deep immunoSEQ assay, TCR CDR3 regions were amplified from genomic DNA by multiplex PCR. Genomic DNA extracted from each cell subset was distributed evenly over all wells of several immunoSEQ 96-well plates, and each plate served as one replicate. For sorted subsets, about 220 ng of genomic DNA, equivalent to around 31,000 T cell genomes, went into each replicate PCR. Purified libraries were quantified with a Qubit 3.0 fluorometer, sized on a Bioanalyzer 2100, and re-quantified with the KAPA Library Quantification kit. A separate single-read 150-cycle Illumina NextSeq 550 flow cell was used to sequence each immunoSEQ 96-well plate. Per the source publication's procedure: Because the immunoSEQ output held only junctional sequences and lacked quality scores, the filtering could not match the filtering applied to full-length reads. Sequences were annotated with PyIR, a Python wrapper for IgBLAST v1.9, and V/J genes and CDR3 were assigned using IMGT germline references. Reads with weak V/J assignments (E-value above 1e-6), missing CDR3, stop codons, out-of-frame junctions, or ambiguous translated residues were removed. A V3J clonotype was defined by an identical inferred V gene, J gene, and CDR3 amino acid sequence. To compute the percentage overlap between repertoires, the number of shared unique clonotypes was divided by the size of the smaller repertoire. Richness of each repertoire was evaluated using RTK rarefaction, the Chao1 estimator, and Recon v2.1 estimates of unobserved clonotypes. OLGA was used to compute generation probabilities for all TCRbeta clonotypes that the gDNA method yielded from four donors. TCRdb retrieved this table from immuneACCESS and kept in-frame rearrangements only. Not all clones are present; in checked studies, unresolved V genes account for under half, and no reason is known for the remainder. The DNA was the basis for D and trimming; V, J and clone size are from that table. In all, the sample holds around 1.1 million clones, and about 80% of those were seen once. 0.89% of the sample belongs to the ten largest clones.

The research as a whole found: Sampling was restricted to blood, and TCR repertoires in tissue are likely to differ from TCR repertoires in blood. Estimated clonotype richness was generally larger for naive than for memory subsets. Because the study included a small number of donors, the genetic and exposure-history diversity represented was limited. Compared with non-shared clonotypes, clonotypes shared by all four sorted-subset donors had higher generation probabilities. Rarefaction of sorted-subset datasets indicated incomplete sequencing despite the large sequencing depth. Pairwise subsampling led to the expectation that sequencing depth would affect the degree of clonotype sharing among donors. Across a handful of donors, 5% to 6% of naive CD4, approximately 3.6% of naive CD8, approximately 2.5% of memory CD4, and over 0.35% of memory CD8 clonotypes were shared.

There are 12 amino acids in the CDR3, from cysteine to phenylalanine inclusive. The CDR3 DNA has 36 bases and is translated from base 1. CDR1 and CDR2 are read off the germline V gene as SGHRS and YFSETQ. Donors were healthy HIV-negative adults with no recently reported acute infections or vaccinations. Every donor was a Caucasian adult living in Nashville, Tennessee, USA. CD4+ T cells were enriched by magnetic negative selection; naive cells were then positively selected on CD45RA, and the negative fraction formed the memory subset. After blood collection by leukapheresis, PBMCs were isolated using Ficoll-Histopaque density gradient centrifugation and then cryopreserved in the vapor phase of liquid nitrogen. Purity and quantity of every magnetically sorted T cell population were checked by analytical flow cytometry. Genomic DNA was isolated from every sorted fraction and measured by UV absorbance on a Nanodrop 2000c.

The sequence was collected from a man younger than 35 in good health. Some clones in this sample may be carry-over from other donors' samples. Material: memory CD4+ T cells from PBMCs. Per the publication, the cell subset or site label means: CD45RA-negative fraction. Recombination connected TRBV5-1 to TRBJ2-7; the D segment may tentatively be TRBD1 or TRBD2, each giving 5 matched bases. The DNA is TGCGCCAGCAGCTCAGGAATCAGGGACCCGGCGTTC. It is translated as CASSSGIRDPAF.